Listed below are T cell receptor beta chains from one sample, sequenced in a study of blood T cell repertoires in COVID-19. Generated by immunoSEQ multiplex PCR, the TCRdb table keeps only in-frame clones and is missing some. The sample records about 98,000 clones, around nine tenths being singletons. The material sequenced was peripheral blood. These receptors originate from a woman in her forties or fifties with COVID-19, enrolled during active disease. CDR3s include the opening cysteine and the closing phenylalanine or tryptophan. The D gene is left open where the match is weak. Size is omitted from some rows. Given values are once, few, many or a class for expanded clones.

>TRBJ1-6|.|TRBV30|TRBD1
CAWTLGQGANSPLHF
TGTGCCTGGACCCTCGGACAGGGGGCAAATTCACCCCTCCACTTT
>TRBJ1-2|.|TRBV19|.
CASSIRRIYGYTF
TGTGCCAGTAGTATACGCAGGATCTATGGCTACACCTTC
>TRBJ2-1|.|TRBV24-1|TRBD1
CATSARTGGEPQFF
TGTGCCACCAGTGCCCGGACAGGGGGGGAACCCCAGTTCTTC
>TRBJ1-2|.|TRBV30|TRBD1
CASQSGQGYGYTF
TGTGCCAGTCAATCGGGACAGGGGTATGGCTACACCTTC
>TRBJ2-4|once|TRBV11-2|TRBD1
CASSPTGTVNIQYF
TGTGCCAGCAGTCCAACCGGGACAGTGAACATTCAGTACTTC
>TRBJ1-5|.|TRBV10-1|.
CASSSGGNQPQHF
TGCGCCAGCAGTAGTGGGGGGAACCAGCCCCAGCATTTT
>TRBJ2-3|.|TRBV28|.
CASSPVISTDTQYF
TGTGCCAGCAGCCCGGTTATCAGCACAGATACGCAGTATTTT
>TRBJ1-4|.|TRBV11-3|.
CASSLGRFGELFF
TGTGCCAGCAGCTTAGGCCGTTTTGGAGAACTGTTTTTT
>TRBJ1-6|.|TRBV10-2|.
CASSEWSSYNSPLHF
TGCGCCAGCAGTGAGTGGAGCTCCTATAATTCACCCCTCCACTTT
>TRBJ1-2|.|TRBV24-1|TRBD1
CATSLTGAYGYTF
TGTGCCACCAGTCTAACAGGGGCCTATGGCTACACCTTC
>TRBJ1-1|.|TRBV5-1|.
CASSLLQKNTEAFF
TGCGCCAGCAGCTTGCTGCAGAAGAACACTGAAGCTTTCTTT